Listed below are T cell receptor beta chains from one sample, sequenced in a study of control samples from healthy donors and cancer patients. This table comes from immunoSEQ multiplex PCR, and its TCRdb copy is limited to in-frame clones, with some not included. The sample records tens of thousands of clones, around four fifths being singletons. Material for sequencing was blood. The receptor source for this set is a young man in good health. Each CDR3 is given without its conserved first and last residue.

J gene,V gene,CDR3 protein
TRBJ1-3,TRBV11-2,ASSRGAGTGNTIY
TRBJ2-3,TRBV4-1,ASSQAGSGTQY
TRBJ2-6,TRBV5-8,ASSLVRTGANVLT
TRBJ1-2,TRBV5-5,ASSRTEGEVYGYT
TRBJ1-3,TRBV30,AWEQGDWNTIY
TRBJ2-1,TRBV9,ASSGIPEEQF
TRBJ2-3,TRBV5-6,ASDAGGTDTQY
TRBJ1-1,TRBV7-9,ASSRGQGEQAF
TRBJ1-1,TRBV10-3,AITRQGLNTEAF
TRBJ1-2,TRBV30,AWSKGAPNYGYT
TRBJ2-5,TRBV3-1/TRBV3-2,ASSQGGGGRETQY
TRBJ2-2,TRBV19,ASSMSQGPTGELF
TRBJ1-4,TRBV30,ALQGAAEKLF
TRBJ2-7,TRBV2,ASSEEGGKNYEQY
TRBJ2-7,TRBV7-3,ASSLSGGVSYEQY
TRBJ1-3,TRBV2,ASSEFGNTIY
TRBJ2-3,TRBV15,ATRSGGQGTDTQY
TRBJ2-7,TRBV6-5,ASRAPGNFYEQY
TRBJ1-1,TRBV7-9,ASTLGPGHTEAF
TRBJ2-1,TRBV6-5,ASTGESSSYNEQF
TRBJ1-4,TRBV19,ASSSGQGGTEKLF
TRBJ1-6,TRBV6-1,ASSEIWNRDNSPLH
TRBJ1-2,TRBV27,ALTPTLGYT
TRBJ2-2,TRBV11-2,ASSLERTTGELF
TRBJ1-1,TRBV6-5,ASSFYRATEAF
TRBJ2-2,TRBV6-2/TRBV6-3,ASSYWQNTGELF
TRBJ2-4,TRBV5-1,ASSLGDRELDIQY
TRBJ1-1,TRBV6-4,ASSDGVENTEAF
TRBJ1-4,TRBV5-1,ASRPLIGGTANEKLF
TRBJ1-2,TRBV18,ASSLDRAGYT
TRBJ2-3,TRBV7-2,ASSLNHVGDLTQY
TRBJ1-3,TRBV5-6,ASSSWSRVLDTIY
TRBJ2-3,TRBV30,AWSGLYSTDTQY
TRBJ2-1,TRBV27,ASMEGLPYNEQF
TRBJ1-1,TRBV27,ASSSPPGLRNTEAF
TRBJ1-2,TRBV7-9,ASSYTGRPGDGYT
TRBJ2-2,TRBV20-1,SASKVTDTNTGELF
TRBJ1-2,TRBV6-5,ASRLTGGYGYT
TRBJ2-7,TRBV27,ASSARTGTVSYEQY
TRBJ2-1,TRBV7-3,ASSLIGGNEQF
TRBJ2-1,TRBV5-1,ASSVQGNEQF
TRBJ2-3,TRBV14,ASSPRGVATDTQY
TRBJ1-6,TRBV5-4,ASSEQGSYNSPLH
TRBJ2-1,TRBV5-6,ASSLVSYNEQF
TRBJ1-5,TRBV28,ASSDRDQPQH
TRBJ2-4,TRBV6-1,ASSEMGQQKNIQY
TRBJ2-1,TRBV19,ASSPSGGLGYNEQF
TRBJ1-2,TRBV6-6,ASSYPWTGNGYT